These 10 T cell receptor beta chains share one sample of origin, sequenced in a study of blood T cell repertoires in COVID-19. Generated by immunoSEQ multiplex PCR, the TCRdb table keeps only in-frame clones and is missing some. The sample holds some 150,000 clones, 81% seen once. Sequenced material: peripheral blood. These receptors came from a woman aged 55-75 years with active or convalescent COVID-19.

The chain joins TRBV27 to TRBJ1-2; TRBD1 is a possible D gene (6 bases). Germline-derived CDR1 and CDR2 are MNHEY and SMNVEV (reference sequence). The V end was cut by 8 bases, the J end by 2 bases, with 12 bases between. CDR3 length: 13 amino acids. CDR3 sequence (DNA): TGTGCCAGCGAAGGACAGTCCAACTATGGCTACACCTTC. Its protein is CASEGQSNYGYTF.

The sample holds one count of this clone. The chain carries TRBV3-1 (or the pseudogene TRBV3-2) and TRBJ2-1; 12 nucleotides agree with TRBD1. The V gene's germline CDR1 is LGHDT and CDR2 YNNKEL (reference sequence). The CDR3 runs 15 residues. The CDR3, as DNA: TGTGCTCGGCGTCGGGGGACAGGGGGCGCATCTGAGCAGTTCTTC. Its translation is CARRRGTGGASEQFF.

This clone was recorded once. The genes are TRBV3-1 (or the pseudogene TRBV3-2) and TRBJ2-1; 9 bases agree with TRBD2. This CDR3 comprises 16 residues. Trimming cost V 6 bases and J 8 bases; bases outside gene matches: 14. Germline CDR1 and CDR2: LGHDT and YNNKEL (reference sequence). CDR3 amino acids: CASSQTRPGLAHEQFF. The CDR3 region has the DNA TGTGCCAGCAGTCAGACCCGACCGGGACTAGCTCATGAGCAGTTCTTC.

This clone was seen just once. This chain connects TRBV4-2 to TRBJ1-2, with 7 bases matching TRBD1. Germline lookup yields CDR1 LGHNA and CDR2 YNFKEQ. There are 15 residues in the CDR3. Trimming removed 0 bases from V and 4 bases from J; junction bases left unmatched: 5. DNA for the CDR3: TGTGCCAGCAGCCAAGAACCTACAGGGGTCTATGGCTACACCTTC. Its protein is CASSQEPTGVYGYTF.

The chain carries TRBV7-3 and TRBJ2-1; TRBD2 aligns across 15 bases. The J segment lost 6 bases and the V segment lost 2 bases, leaving 17 bases of the junction unmatched. Germline V lookup: CDR1 SGHTA, CDR2 FQGTGA. The CDR3 loop spans 21 amino acids. This CDR3 is CASSLSPTAGLAGGPGNEQFF. In nucleotides, the CDR3 is TGTGCCAGCAGCTTATCCCCTACGGCCGGACTAGCGGGAGGGCCGGGCAATGAGCAGTTCTTC.

The chain couples TRBV7-2 to TRBJ2-2; no clear D gene. The V and J ends lost 1 base and 6 bases respectively, with 12 bases between them. CDR1 is SGHTA, CDR2 FQGNSA, per germline. The CDR3 loop spans 15 amino acids. The CDR3 DNA reads as TGTGCCAGCAGCTTAGGGTCGCCTAGACCCGGGGAGCTGTTTTTT. It is translated as CASSLGSPRPGELFF.

The CDR3 sequence is CASSPSLGTEETQYF. CDR3 DNA: TGTGCCAGCAGCCCCTCCCTGGGGACAGAAGAGACCCAGTACTTC. The chain couples TRBV3-1 (or the pseudogene TRBV3-2) to TRBJ2-5; 7 bases match TRBD1. V was clipped by 4 bases and J by 3 bases; unmatched bases: 8. Germline-derived CDR1 and CDR2 are LGHDT and YNNKEL (reference sequence). The CDR3 length is 15 residues.

The chain is built from TRBV5-1 and TRBJ1-3; D unclear. The CDR3 is 15 residues long. V lost 1 base and J lost 1, with 9 bases in between. The germline V gene has CDR1 SGHRS and CDR2 YFSETQ. CDR3 region: CASSLNGDSGNTIYF. CDR3 nucleotide sequence: TGCGCCAGCAGCTTGAACGGGGATTCTGGAAACACCATATATTTT.

The rearrangement uses TRBV13 and TRBJ2-3, with D perhaps matching TRBD2 (5 bases). The CDR3 consists of 16 residues. Deletions cut 3 bases from V and 0 bases from J, with 13 bases between. CDR1 PRHDT and CDR2 FYEKMQ come from the germline V gene (reference sequence). The CDR3 DNA sequence: TGTGCCAGCAGCTTCCCCAGCGGTGCTAGCACAGATACGCAGTATTTT. Its translation is CASSFPSGASTDTQYF.

This clone has just one count. The V gene is TRBV6-2 or TRBV6-3, the J gene TRBJ1-1; D call uncertain. Germline values: CDR1 MNHEY, CDR2 SVGEGT. V gave up 2 bases and J gave up 1 base, with 5 bases separating them. CDR3 length: 13 amino acids. CDR3 in amino acids: CASSYGENTEAFF. In DNA, the CDR3 is TGTGCCAGCAGTTACGGAGAGAACACTGAAGCTTTCTTT.